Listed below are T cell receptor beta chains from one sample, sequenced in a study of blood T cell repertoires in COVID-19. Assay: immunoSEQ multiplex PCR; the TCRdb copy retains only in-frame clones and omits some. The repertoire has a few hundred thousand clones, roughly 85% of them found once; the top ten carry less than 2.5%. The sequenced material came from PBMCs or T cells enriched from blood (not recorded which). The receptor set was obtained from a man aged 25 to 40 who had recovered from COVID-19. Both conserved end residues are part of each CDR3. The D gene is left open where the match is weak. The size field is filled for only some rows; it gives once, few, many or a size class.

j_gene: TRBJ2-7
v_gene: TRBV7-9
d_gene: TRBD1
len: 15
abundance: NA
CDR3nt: TGTGCCAGCAGCTCCCGACAGGGCCCTCTTCACGAGCAGTACTTC
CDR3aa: CASSSRQGPLHEQYF

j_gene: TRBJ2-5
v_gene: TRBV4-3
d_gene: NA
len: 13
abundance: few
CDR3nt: TGCGCCAGCAGCCAAGACTTTTCGGAGACCCAGTACTTC
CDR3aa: CASSQDFSETQYF

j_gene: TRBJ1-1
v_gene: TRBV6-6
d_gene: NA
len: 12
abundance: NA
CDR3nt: TGTGCCAGCAGTCCCCCGGTATCTGAAGCTTTCTTT
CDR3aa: CASSPPVSEAFF

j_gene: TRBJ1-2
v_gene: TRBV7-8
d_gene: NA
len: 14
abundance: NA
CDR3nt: TGTGCCAGCAGCTTAGGCGAGAGGGCCGGTGGCTACACCTTC
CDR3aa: CASSLGERAGGYTF

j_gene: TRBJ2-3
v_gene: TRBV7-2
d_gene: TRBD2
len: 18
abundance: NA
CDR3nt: TGTGCCAGCAGCCTGGGACTAGCGGGGGGGCGTGACACAGATACGCAGTATTTT
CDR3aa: CASSLGLAGGRDTDTQYF

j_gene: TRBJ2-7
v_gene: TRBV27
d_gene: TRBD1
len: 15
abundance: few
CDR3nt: TGTGCCAGCAGAATCTTATCAGACAGGGGGTACGAGCAGTACTTC
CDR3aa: CASRILSDRGYEQYF

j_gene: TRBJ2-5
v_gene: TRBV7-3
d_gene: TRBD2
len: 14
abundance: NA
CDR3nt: TGTGCCAGCAGCCCCGGGGGGGGCCAAGAGACCCAGTACTTC
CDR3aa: CASSPGGGQETQYF

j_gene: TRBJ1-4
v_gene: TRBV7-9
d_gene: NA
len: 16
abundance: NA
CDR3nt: TGTGCCAGCAGCTTAGCGGCAGCAGGCGTTAATGAAAAACTGTTTTTT
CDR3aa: CASSLAAAGVNEKLFF

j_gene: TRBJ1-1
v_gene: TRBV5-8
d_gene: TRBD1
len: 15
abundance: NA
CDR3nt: TGTGCCAGCAGCCAAAGAGGACAGGGAAGGACTGAAGCTTTCTTT
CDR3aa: CASSQRGQGRTEAFF

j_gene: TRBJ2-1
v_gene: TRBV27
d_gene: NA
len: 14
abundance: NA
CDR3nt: TGTGCCAGCCTTAAGGACAGATACTACAATGAGCAGTTCTTC
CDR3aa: CASLKDRYYNEQFF

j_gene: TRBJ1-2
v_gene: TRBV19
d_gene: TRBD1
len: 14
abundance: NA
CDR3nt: TGTGCCAGTTTATCCGGGACAGCTAACTATGGCTACACCTTC
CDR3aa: CASLSGTANYGYTF

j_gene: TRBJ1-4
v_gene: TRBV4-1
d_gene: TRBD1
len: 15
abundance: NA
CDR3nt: TGCGCCAGCAGCTACGAGGGACAGCCAGGTGAAAAACTGTTTTTT
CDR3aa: CASSYEGQPGEKLFF

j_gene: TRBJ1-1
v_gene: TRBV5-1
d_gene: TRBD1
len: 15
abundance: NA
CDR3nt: TGCGCCAGCAGCGGATCCGGGACAGGGGTCACTGAAGCTTTCTTT
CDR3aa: CASSGSGTGVTEAFF

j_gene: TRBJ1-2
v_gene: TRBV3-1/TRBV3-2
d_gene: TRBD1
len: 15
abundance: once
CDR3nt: TGTGCCAGCAGCCAACGAGACAGGGTAAAGTATGGCTACACCTTC
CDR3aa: CASSQRDRVKYGYTF

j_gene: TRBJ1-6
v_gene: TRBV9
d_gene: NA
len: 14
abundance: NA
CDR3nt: TGTGCCAGCAGCGTAGGGCAGGCAAATTCACCCCTCCACTTT
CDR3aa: CASSVGQANSPLHF

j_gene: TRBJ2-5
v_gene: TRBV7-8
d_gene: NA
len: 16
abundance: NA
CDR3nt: TGTGCCAGCAGCTTAGAGGGCAGGGTAACTCAAGAGACCCAGTACTTC
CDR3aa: CASSLEGRVTQETQYF

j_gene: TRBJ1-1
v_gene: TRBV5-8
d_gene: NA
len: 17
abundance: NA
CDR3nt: TGTGCCAGCAGCTTGGGGACAGCCCGCTTCATGAACACTGAAGCTTTCTTT
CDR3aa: CASSLGTARFMNTEAFF

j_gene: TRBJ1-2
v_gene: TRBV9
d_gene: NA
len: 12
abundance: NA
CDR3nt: TGTGCCAGCAGACCAGGATCCTATGGCTACACCTTC
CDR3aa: CASRPGSYGYTF

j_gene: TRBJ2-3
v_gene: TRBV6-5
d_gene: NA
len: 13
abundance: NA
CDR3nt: TGTGCCAGCAGATTTCCCGGGGCAGATACGCAGTATTTT
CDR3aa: CASRFPGADTQYF

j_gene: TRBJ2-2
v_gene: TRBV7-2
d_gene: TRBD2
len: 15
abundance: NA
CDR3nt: TGTGCCAGCAGCTTAGTGCCCGGGGGGGTCGGGGAGCTGTTTTTT
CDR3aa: CASSLVPGGVGELFF

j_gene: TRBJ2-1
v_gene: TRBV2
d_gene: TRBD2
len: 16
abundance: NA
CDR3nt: TGTGCCAGCAGTGATCTCCGGGGGGGGTCCTACAATGAGCAGTTCTTC
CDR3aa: CASSDLRGGSYNEQFF

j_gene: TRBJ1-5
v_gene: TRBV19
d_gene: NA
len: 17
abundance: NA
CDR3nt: TGTGCCAGTACTTCCGGTTGGGGGGTAGCTTACAATCAGCCCCAGCATTTT
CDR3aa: CASTSGWGVAYNQPQHF

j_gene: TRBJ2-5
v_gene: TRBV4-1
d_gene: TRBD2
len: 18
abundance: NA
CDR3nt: TGCGCCAGCAGCCAAGCTTCGACTAGCGGGGGGGCCGTGGAGACCCAGTACTTC
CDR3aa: CASSQASTSGGAVETQYF

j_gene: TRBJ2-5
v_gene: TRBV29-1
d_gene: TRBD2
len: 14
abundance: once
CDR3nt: TGCAGCGGTGGGGGGGGATCCTTCCAAGAGACCCAGTACTTC
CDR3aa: CSGGGGSFQETQYF

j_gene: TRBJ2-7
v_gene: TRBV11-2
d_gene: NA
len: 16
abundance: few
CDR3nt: TGTGCCAGCAGCCCGGCGGCAGTACTACTTAACTACGAGCAGTACTTC
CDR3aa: CASSPAAVLLNYEQYF

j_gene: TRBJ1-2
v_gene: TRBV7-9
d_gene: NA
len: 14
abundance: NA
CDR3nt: TGTGCCAGCAATCACGGTGACAATGTCTATGGCTACACCTTC
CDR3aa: CASNHGDNVYGYTF

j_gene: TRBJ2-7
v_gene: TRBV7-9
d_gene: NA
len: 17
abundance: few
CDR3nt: TGTGCCAGCAGCTTGGCAGGCAGGGGATCCCTTAACGACGAGCAGTACTTC
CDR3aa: CASSLAGRGSLNDEQYF

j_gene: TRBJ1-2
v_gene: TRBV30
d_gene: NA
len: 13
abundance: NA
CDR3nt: TGTGCCTGGAGTGACCAGGCTTACTATGGCTACACCTTC
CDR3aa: CAWSDQAYYGYTF

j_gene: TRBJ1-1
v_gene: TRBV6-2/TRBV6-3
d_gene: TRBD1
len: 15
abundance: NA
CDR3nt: TGTGCCAGCAGTTACCTTCGACAGGGTAACACTGAAGCTTTCTTT
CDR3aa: CASSYLRQGNTEAFF

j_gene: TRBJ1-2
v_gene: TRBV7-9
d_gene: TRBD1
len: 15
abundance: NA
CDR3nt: TGTGCCAGCAGCGCCAGGGACAGGGTTTTCTATGGCTACACCTTC
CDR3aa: CASSARDRVFYGYTF

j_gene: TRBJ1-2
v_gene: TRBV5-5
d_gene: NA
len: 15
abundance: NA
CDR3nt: TGTGCCAGCAGCTTGGAAGGAGGGGCAAACTATGGCTACACCTTC
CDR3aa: CASSLEGGANYGYTF

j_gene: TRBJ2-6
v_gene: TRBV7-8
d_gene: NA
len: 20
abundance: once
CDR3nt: TGTGCCAGCAGCCCAAGGAGCGGGTCATTCGGTGGGTTGGGGGCCAACGTCCTGACTTTC
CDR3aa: CASSPRSGSFGGLGANVLTF

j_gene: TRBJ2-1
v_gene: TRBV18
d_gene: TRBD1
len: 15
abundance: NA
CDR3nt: TGTGCCAGCTCAGCACAGGGGTCGGCCTACAATGAGCAGTTCTTC
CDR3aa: CASSAQGSAYNEQFF

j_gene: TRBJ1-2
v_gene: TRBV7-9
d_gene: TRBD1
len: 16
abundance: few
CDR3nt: TGTGCCAGCAGCTTTGGGTCAGGGGGCCTTAACTATGGCTACACCTTC
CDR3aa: CASSFGSGGLNYGYTF

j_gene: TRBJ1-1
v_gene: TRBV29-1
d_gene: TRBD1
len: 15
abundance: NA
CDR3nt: TGCAGCGTGACTCCGGGGACAGCTATGAACACTGAAGCTTTCTTT
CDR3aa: CSVTPGTAMNTEAFF

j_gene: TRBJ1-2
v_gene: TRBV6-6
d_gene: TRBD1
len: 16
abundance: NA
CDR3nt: TGTGCCAGCAGGCAACAGGGGGAGACACGCTCGGGAGGCTACACCTTC
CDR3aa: CASRQQGETRSGGYTF

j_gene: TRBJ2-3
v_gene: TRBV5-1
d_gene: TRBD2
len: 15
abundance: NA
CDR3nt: TGCGCCAGCGTTCTACGGGGGGGCCCCACAGATACGCAGTATTTT
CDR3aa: CASVLRGGPTDTQYF

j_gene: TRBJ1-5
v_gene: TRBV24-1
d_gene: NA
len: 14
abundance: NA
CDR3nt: TGTGCCACCAGTGATTCCTCCTACGCTCAGCCCCAGCATTTT
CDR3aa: CATSDSSYAQPQHF

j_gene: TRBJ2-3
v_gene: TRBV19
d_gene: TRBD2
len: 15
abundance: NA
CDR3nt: TGTGCCAGTAGAACTAGCGGGGGGCCCACAGATACGCAGTATTTT
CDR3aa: CASRTSGGPTDTQYF

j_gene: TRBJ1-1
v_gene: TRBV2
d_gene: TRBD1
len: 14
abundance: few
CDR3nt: TGTGCCAGCAGTATTGGGACAGGGCTCACTGAAGCTTTCTTT
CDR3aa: CASSIGTGLTEAFF

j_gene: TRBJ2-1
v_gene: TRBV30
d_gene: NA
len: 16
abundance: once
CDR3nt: TGTGCCTGGACTCGACCGGGACACCAAATCTACAATGAGCAGTTCTTC
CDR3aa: CAWTRPGHQIYNEQFF

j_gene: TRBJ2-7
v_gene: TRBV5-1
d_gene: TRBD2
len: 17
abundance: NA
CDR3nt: TGCGCCAGCAGCTTGGCCGAAGGTAGCGGGGGGGCCTACGAGCAGTACTTC
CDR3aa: CASSLAEGSGGAYEQYF

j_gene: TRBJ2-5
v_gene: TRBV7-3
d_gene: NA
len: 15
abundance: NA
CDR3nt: TGTGCCAGCAGCTCAACCCCCGGGATTCAAGAGACCCAGTACTTC
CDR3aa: CASSSTPGIQETQYF

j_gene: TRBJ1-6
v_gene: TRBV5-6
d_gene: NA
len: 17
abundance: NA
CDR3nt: TGTGCCAGCAGCTACAACAGGCTCGGGGGTCGAATTTCACCCCTCCACTTT
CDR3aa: CASSYNRLGGRISPLHF

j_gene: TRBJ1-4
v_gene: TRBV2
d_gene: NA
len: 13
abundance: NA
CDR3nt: TGTGCCAGCAGGAAGGGAGGGAATGAAAAACTGTTTTTT
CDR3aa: CASRKGGNEKLFF

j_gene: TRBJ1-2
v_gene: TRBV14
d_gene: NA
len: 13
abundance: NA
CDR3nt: TGTGCCAGCAGCCAAGTCTCGGGGGATGGCTACACCTTC
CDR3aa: CASSQVSGDGYTF

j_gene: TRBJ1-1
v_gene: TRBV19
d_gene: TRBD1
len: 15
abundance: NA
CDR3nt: TGTGCCAGTAGTATAGTCCCCACAGGGGTCACTGAAGCTTTCTTT
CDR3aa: CASSIVPTGVTEAFF

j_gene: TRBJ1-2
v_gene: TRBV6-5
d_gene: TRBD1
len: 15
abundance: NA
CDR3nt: TGTGCCAGCAGCAGAATCAGGGGGCGAAACTATGGCTACACCTTC
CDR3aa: CASSRIRGRNYGYTF

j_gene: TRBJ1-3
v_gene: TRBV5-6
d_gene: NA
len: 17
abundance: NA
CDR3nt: TGTGCCAGCAGCTTGCTCTCCACATCCCTCTCTGGAAACACCATATATTTT
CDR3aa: CASSLLSTSLSGNTIYF

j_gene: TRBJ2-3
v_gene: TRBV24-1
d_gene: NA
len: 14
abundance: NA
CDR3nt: TGTGCCACCAGTGACCAGGAACCCACAGATACGCAGTATTTT
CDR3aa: CATSDQEPTDTQYF

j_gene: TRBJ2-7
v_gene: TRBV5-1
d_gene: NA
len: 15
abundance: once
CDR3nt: TGCGCCAGCAGTCAAGACACGCTCAGCTCCTACGAGCAGTACTTC
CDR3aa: CASSQDTLSSYEQYF

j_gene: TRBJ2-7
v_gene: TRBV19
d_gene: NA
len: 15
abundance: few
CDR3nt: TGTGCCAGTACCATAGGAGGGCCGGGCCCCTACGAGCAGTACTTC
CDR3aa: CASTIGGPGPYEQYF

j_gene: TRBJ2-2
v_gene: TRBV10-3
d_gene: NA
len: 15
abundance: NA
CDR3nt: TGTGCCATAAAACGAGACTTAAGCGGCGCCGGGGAGCTGTTTTTT
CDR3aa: CAIKRDLSGAGELFF

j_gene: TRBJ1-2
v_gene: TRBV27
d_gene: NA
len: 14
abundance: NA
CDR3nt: TGTGCCAGCAGTTTAGTTATAGGGAGTTATGGCTACACCTTC
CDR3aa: CASSLVIGSYGYTF